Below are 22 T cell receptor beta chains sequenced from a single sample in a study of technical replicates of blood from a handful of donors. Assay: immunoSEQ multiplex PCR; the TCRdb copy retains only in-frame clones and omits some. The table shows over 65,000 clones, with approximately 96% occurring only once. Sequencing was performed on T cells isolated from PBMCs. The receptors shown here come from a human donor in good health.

CDR3 sequence: CASSLSGLASYEQYF. CDR3 DNA: TGTGCCAGCAGCCTCAGCGGACTAGCGTCCTACGAGCAGTACTTC. The chain is built from TRBV11-2 and TRBJ2-7; 9 bases line up with TRBD2. Germline assignment: CDR1 SGHAT and CDR2 FQNNGV. The V segment lost 5 bases and the J segment 1 base; nucleotides outside the gene matches: 6. The CDR3 has 15 amino acids. The complete variable domain, with remaining parts taken from reference TRBV11-2 and TRBJ2-7, reads EAGVAQSPRYKIIEKRQSVAFWCNPISGHATLYWYQQILGQGPKLLIQFQNNGVVDDSQLPKDRFSAERLKGVDSTLKIQPAKLEDSAVYLCASSLSGLASYEQYFGPGTRLTVT.

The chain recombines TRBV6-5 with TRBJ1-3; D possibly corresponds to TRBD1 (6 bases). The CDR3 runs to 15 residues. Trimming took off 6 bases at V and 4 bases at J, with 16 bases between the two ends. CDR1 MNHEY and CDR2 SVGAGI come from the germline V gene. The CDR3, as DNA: TGTGCCAGCAGGGCCAGCTCAGGGGCGGGAAACACCATATATTTT. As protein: CASRASSGAGNTIYF.

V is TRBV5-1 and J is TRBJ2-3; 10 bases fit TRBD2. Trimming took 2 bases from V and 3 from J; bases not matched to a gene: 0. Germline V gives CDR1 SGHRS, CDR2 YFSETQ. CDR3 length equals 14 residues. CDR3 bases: TGCGCCAGCAGCTTAGCGGGGGGGACAGATACGCAGTATTTT. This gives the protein CASSLAGGTDTQYF.

The DNA of the CDR3 is TGTGCCAGCAGCTCGGACAGGGCAGGCTATGGCTACACCTTC. This encodes CASSSDRAGYGYTF. V usage is TRBV7-9 and J usage is TRBJ1-2, with 8 nucleotides matching TRBD1. V shed 4 bases, J shed 4 bases, and the junction held 5 bases outside the gene matches. This CDR3 has 14 residues. CDR1 is SEHNR and CDR2 is FQNEAQ in the germline V gene (reference sequence).

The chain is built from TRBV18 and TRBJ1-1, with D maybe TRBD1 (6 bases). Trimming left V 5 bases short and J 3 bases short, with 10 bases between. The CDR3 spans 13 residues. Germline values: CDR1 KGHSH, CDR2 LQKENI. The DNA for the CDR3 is TGTGCCAGCTCATCGGACAGACACACTGAAGCTTTCTTT. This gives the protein CASSSDRHTEAFF.

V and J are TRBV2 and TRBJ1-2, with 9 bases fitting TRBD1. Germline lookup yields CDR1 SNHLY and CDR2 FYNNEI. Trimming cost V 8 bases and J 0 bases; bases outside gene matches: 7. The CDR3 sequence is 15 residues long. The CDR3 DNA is TGTGCCAGCTATGGACAGGGGAAATCTAACTATGGCTACACCTTC. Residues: CASYGQGKSNYGYTF.

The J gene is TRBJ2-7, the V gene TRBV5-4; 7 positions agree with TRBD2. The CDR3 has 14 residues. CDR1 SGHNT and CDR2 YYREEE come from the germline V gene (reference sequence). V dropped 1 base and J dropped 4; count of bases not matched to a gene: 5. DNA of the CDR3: TGTGCCAGCAGCTTGATAGGGGAGGGGTACGAGCAGTACTTC. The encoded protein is CASSLIGEGYEQYF.

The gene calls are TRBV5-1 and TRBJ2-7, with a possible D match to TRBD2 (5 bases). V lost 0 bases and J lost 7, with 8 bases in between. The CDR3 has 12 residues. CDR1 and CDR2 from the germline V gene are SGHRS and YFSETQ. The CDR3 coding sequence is TGCGCCAGCAGCTTGGCCGCGGGTGAGCAGTACTTC. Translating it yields CASSLAAGEQYF.

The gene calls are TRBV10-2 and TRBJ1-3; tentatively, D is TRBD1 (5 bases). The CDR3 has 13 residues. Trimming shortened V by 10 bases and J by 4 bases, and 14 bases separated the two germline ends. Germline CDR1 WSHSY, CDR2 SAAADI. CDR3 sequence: CAKYRLVGNTIYF. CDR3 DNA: TGCGCCAAGTACAGGCTAGTAGGAAACACCATATATTTT.

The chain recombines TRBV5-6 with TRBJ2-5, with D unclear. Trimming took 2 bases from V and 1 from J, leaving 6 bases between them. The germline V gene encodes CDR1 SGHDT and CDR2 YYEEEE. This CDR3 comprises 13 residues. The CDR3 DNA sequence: TGTGCCAGCAGCTTTCGTTCCCAAGAGACCCAGTACTTC. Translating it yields CASSFRSQETQYF.

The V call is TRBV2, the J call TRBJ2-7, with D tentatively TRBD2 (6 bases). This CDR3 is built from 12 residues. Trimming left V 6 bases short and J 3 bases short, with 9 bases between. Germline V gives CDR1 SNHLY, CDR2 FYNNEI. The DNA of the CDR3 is TGTGCCAGCAGGGGCGGGATCTACGAGCAGTACTTC. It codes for CASRGGIYEQYF. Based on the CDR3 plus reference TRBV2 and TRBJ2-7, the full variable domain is EPEVTQTPSHQVTQMGQEVILRCVPISNHLYFYWYRQILGQKVEFLVSFYNNEISEKSEIFDDQFSVERPDGSNFTLKIRSTKLEDSAMYFCASRGGIYEQYFGPGTRLTVT.

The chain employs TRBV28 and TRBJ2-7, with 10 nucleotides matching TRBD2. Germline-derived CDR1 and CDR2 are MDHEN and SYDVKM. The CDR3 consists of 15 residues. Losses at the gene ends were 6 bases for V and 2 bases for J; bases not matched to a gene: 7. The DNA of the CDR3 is TGTGCCAGCAGCCGAACCCTAGCGGGAGCCTACGAGCAGTACTTC. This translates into CASSRTLAGAYEQYF.

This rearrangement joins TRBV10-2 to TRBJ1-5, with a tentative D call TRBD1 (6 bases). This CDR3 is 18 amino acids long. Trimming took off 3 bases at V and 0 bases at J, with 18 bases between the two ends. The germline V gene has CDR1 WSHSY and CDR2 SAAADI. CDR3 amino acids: CASSDPVGGGSSNQPQHF. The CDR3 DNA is TGCGCCAGCAGTGATCCTGTAGGGGGGGGATCTAGCAATCAGCCCCAGCATTTT.

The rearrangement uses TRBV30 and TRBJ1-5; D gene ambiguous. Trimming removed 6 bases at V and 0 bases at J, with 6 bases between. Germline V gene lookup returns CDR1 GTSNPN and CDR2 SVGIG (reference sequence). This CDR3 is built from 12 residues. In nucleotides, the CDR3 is TGTGCCTGCGAGAGTAGCAATCAGCCCCAGCATTTT. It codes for CACESSNQPQHF.

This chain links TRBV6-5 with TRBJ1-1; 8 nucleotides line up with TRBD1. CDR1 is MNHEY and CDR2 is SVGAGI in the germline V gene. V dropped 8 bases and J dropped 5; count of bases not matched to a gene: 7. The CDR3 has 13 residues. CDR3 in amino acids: CASRTGRGTEAFF. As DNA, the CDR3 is TGTGCCAGCCGGACAGGGCGGGGGACTGAAGCTTTCTTT.

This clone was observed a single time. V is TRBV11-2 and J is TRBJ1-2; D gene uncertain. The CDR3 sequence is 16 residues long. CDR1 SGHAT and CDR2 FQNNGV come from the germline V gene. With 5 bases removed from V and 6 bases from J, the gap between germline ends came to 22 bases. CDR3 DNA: TGTGCCAGCAGCGGTCTAAGGGAGATTGCCAGAGATGGCTACACCTTC. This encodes CASSGLREIARDGYTF.

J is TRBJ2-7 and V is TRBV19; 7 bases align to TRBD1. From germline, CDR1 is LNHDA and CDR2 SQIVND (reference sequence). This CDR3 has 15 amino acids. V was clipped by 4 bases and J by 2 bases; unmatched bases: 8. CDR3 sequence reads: CASSTPSGGTYEQYF. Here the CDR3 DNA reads TGTGCCAGTAGTACCCCCTCAGGGGGAACCTACGAGCAGTACTTC.

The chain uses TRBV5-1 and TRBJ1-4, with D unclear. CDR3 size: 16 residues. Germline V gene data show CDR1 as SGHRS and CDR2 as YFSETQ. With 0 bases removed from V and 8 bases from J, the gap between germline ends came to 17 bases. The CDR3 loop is CASSLAQARMAEKLFF. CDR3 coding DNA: TGCGCCAGCAGCTTGGCCCAGGCCCGAATGGCCGAAAAACTGTTTTTT.

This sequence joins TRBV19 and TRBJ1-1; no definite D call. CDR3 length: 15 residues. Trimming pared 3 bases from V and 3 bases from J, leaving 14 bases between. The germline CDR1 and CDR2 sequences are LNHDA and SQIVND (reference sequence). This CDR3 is CASSIGQAIDTEAFF. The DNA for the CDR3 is TGTGCCAGTAGTATTGGGCAGGCTATTGACACTGAAGCTTTCTTT.

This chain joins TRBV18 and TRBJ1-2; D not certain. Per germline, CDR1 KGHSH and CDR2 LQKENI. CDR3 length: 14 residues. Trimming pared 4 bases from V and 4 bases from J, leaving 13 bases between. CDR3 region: CASSQDTRVYGYTF. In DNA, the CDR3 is TGTGCCAGCTCACAAGACACGAGGGTCTATGGCTACACCTTC.

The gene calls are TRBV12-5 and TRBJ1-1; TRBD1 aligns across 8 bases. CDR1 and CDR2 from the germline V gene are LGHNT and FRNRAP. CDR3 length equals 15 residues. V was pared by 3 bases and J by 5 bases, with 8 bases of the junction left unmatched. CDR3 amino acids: CASGFAGGWETEAFF. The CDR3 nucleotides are TGTGCTAGTGGTTTTGCAGGGGGCTGGGAGACTGAAGCTTTCTTT.

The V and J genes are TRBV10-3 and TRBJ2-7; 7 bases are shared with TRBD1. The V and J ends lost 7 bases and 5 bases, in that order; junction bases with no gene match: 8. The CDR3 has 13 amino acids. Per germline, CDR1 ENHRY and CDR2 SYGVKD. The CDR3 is CAITNDRDHEQYF. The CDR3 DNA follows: TGTGCCATCACCAACGACAGGGACCACGAGCAGTACTTC.